This T cell receptor (beta chain) was profiled in a study of PD-1 blockade in classical Hodgkin lymphoma. The study, taken as a whole, reports: Newly diagnosed patients were reported to start with lower TCR diversity than healthy donors.

Time point indicated: newly diagnosed, previously untreated cHL patient sample. Researchers report purifying CD4+ T cells from thawed PBMCs by magnetic negative selection. Peripheral samples used as comparators were newly diagnosed, untreated classical Hodgkin lymphoma PBMCs. The CDR3 extends over 11 amino acids. Trimming took 8 bases from V and 3 from J, leaving 8 bases between them. CDR1 MDHEN and CDR2 SYDVKM come from the germline V gene. This table comes from immunoSEQ multiplex PCR, and its TCRdb copy is limited to in-frame clones, with some not included. The table records more than 15,000 clones, around 86% of them present only once. As to this clone: Its antigen is not known.

The chain has TRBV28 and TRBJ2-7; D is unclear. The source material was CD4+ T cells from blood. This sequence was found in a human donor with classical Hodgkin lymphoma. The CDR3 here is CASYNLYEQYF. The CDR3 region has the DNA TGTGCCAGCTATAACCTCTACGAGCAGTACTTC. The full variable domain, in which reference TRBV28 and TRBJ2-7 provide the parts outside the CDR3, is DVKVTQSSRYLVKRTGEKVFLECVQDMDHENMFWYRQDPGLGLRLIYFSYDVKMKEKGDIPEGYSVSREKKERFSLILESASTNQTSMYLCASYNLYEQYFGPGTRLTVT.